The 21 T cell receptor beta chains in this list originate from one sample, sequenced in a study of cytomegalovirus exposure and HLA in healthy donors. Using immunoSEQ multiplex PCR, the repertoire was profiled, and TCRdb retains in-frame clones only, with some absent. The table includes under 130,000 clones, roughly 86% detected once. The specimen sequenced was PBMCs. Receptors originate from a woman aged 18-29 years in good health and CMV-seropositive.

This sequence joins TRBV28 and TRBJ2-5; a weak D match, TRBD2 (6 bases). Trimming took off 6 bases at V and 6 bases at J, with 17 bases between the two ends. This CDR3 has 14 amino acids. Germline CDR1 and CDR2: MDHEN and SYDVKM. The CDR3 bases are TGTGCCAGCAGCAATACAGGAGGGGTAAAGACCCAGTACTTC. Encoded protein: CASSNTGGVKTQYF.

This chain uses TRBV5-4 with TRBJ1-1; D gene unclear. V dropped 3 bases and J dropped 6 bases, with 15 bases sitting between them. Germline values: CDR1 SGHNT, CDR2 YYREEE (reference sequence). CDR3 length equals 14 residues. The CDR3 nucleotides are TGTGCCAGCAGCTCCGTATCAAGAGGCTCTGAAGCTTTCTTT. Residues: CASSSVSRGSEAFF.

CDR3 sequence: CASSVGEGVGQETQYF. The CDR3 DNA follows: TGTGCCAGCAGCGTAGGGGAGGGGGTAGGACAAGAGACCCAGTACTTC. The chain combines TRBV9 with TRBJ2-5; TRBD2 might be the D (7 bases). Trimming removed 0 bases at V and 2 bases at J, with 14 bases between. This CDR3 is built from 16 residues. CDR1 SGDLS and CDR2 YYNGEE come from the germline V gene. The full variable domain, completed using reference TRBV9 and TRBJ2-5, is DSGVTQTPKHLITATGQRVTLRCSPRSGDLSVYWYQQSLDQGLQFLIQYYNGEERAKGNILERFSAQQFPDLHSELNLSSLELGDSALYFCASSVGEGVGQETQYFGPGTRLLVL.

CDR3 protein: CASQQGNVYGYTF. Here the CDR3 DNA reads TGTGCCAGCCAACAGGGGAACGTCTATGGCTACACCTTC. This chain uses TRBV28 with TRBJ1-2; 7 bases map to TRBD1. With V trimmed by 8 bases and J by 4 bases, 7 bases remained unmatched. The length of the CDR3 is 13 residues. Germline V CDR1 and CDR2: MDHEN, SYDVKM.

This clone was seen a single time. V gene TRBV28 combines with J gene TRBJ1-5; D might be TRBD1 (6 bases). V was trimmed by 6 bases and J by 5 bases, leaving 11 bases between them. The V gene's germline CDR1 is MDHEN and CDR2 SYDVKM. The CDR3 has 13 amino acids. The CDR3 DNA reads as TGTGCCAGCAGCACGACAGGTCATCAGCCCCAGCATTTT. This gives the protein CASSTTGHQPQHF.

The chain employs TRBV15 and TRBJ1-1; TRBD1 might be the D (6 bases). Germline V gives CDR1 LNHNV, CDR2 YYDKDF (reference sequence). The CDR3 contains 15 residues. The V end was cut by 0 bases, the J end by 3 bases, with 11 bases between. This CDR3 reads CATSRDLGTYTEAFF. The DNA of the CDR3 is TGTGCCACCAGCAGAGATCTAGGGACATACACTGAAGCTTTCTTT.

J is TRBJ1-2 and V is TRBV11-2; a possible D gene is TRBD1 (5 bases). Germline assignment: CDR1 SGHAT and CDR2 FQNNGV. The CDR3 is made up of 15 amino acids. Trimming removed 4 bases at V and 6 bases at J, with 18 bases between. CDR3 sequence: CASSSPGVLYDGYTF. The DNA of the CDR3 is TGTGCCAGCAGCTCCCCGGGGGTGTTGTATGATGGCTACACCTTC. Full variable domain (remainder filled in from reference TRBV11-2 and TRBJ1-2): EAGVAQSPRYKIIEKRQSVAFWCNPISGHATLYWYQQILGQGPKLLIQFQNNGVVDDSQLPKDRFSAERLKGVDSTLKIQPAKLEDSAVYLCASSSPGVLYDGYTFGSGTRLTVV.

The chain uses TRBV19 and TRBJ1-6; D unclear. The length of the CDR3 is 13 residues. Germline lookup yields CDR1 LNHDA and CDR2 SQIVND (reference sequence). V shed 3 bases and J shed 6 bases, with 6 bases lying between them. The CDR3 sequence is CASSIQINSPLHF. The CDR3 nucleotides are TGTGCCAGTAGTATCCAGATTAATTCACCCCTCCACTTT.

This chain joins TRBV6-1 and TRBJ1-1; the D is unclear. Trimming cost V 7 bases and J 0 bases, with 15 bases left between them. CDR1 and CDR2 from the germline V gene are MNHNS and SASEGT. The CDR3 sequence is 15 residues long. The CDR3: CASTETPEMNTEAFF. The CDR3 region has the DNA TGTGCCAGCACCGAGACACCCGAGATGAACACTGAAGCTTTCTTT.

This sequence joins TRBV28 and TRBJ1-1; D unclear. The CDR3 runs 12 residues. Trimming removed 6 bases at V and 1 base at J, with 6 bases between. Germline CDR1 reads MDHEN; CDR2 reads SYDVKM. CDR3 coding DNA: TGTGCCAGCAGGAGGGCGAACACTGAAGCTTTCTTT. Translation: CASRRANTEAFF.

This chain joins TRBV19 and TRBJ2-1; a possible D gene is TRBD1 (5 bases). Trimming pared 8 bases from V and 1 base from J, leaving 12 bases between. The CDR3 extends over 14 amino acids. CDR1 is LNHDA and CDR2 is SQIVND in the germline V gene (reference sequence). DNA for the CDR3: TGTGCCAGTTGCAGGGATTCATCCTACAATGAGCAGTTCTTC. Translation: CASCRDSSYNEQFF.

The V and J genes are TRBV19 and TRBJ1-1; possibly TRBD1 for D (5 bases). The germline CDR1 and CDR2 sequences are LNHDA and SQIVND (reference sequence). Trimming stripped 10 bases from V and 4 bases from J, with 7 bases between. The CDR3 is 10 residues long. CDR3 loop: CATGATEAFF. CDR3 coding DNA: TGTGCCACTGGGGCCACTGAAGCTTTCTTT.

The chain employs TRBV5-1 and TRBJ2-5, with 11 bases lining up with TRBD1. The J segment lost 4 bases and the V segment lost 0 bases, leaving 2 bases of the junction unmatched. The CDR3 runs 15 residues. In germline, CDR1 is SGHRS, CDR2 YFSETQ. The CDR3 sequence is CASSLAGTGGETQYF. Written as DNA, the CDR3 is TGCGCCAGCAGCTTGGCTGGGACAGGGGGAGAGACCCAGTACTTC.

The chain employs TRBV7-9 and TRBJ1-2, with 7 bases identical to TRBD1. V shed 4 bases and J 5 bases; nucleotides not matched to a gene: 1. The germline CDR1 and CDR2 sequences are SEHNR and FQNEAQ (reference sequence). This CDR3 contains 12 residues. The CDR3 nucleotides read TGTGCCAGCAGCTACAGGGGTTATGGCTACACCTTC. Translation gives CASSYRGYGYTF.

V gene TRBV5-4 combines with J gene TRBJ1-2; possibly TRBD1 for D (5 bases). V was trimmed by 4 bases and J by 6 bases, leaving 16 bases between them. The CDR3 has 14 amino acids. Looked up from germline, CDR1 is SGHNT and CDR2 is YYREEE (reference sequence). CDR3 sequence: CASSPVDGADGYTF. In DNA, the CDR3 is TGTGCCAGCAGCCCCGTTGATGGGGCTGATGGCTACACCTTC.

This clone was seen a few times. For the CDR3, the DNA is TGCGCCAGCAGCCTCCCAAGGAGGCCAATTTACCACTTT. The encoded protein is CASSLPRRPIYHF. J is TRBJ1-6 and V is TRBV4-1, with D hard to call. The CDR3 contains 13 residues. CDR1 MGHRA and CDR2 YSYEKL come from the germline V gene. V was clipped by 4 bases and J by 18 bases, with 19 bases between them.

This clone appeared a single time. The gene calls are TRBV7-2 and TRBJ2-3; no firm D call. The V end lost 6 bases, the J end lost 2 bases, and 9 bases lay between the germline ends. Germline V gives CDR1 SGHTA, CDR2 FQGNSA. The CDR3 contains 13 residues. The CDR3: CASRDWNTDTQYF. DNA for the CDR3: TGTGCCAGCAGAGACTGGAACACAGATACGCAGTATTTT.

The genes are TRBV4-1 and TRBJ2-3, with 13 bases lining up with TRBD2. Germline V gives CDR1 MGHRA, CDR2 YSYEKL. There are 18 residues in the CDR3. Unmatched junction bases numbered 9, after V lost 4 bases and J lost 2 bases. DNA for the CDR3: TGCGCCAGCAGCCGCGGACTAGCGGGAGTAGGGCACACAGATACGCAGTATTTT. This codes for CASSRGLAGVGHTDTQYF.

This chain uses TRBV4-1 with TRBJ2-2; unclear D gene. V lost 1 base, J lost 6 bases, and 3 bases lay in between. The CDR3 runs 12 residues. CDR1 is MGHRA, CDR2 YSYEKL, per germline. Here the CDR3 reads CASSQVAGELFF. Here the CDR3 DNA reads TGCGCCAGCAGCCAAGTCGCCGGGGAGCTGTTTTTT.

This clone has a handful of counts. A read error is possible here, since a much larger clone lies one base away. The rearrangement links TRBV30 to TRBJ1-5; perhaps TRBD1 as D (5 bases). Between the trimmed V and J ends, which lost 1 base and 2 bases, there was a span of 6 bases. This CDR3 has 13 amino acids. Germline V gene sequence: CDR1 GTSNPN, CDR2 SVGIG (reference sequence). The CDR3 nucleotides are TGTGCCTGGAGTGAACAGGGCAATCAGCCCCAGCATTTT. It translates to CAWSEQGNQPQHF.

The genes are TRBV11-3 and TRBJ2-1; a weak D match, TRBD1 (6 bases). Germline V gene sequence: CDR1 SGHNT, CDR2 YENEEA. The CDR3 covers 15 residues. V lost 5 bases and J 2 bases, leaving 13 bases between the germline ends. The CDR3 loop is CASSPGDITYNEQFF. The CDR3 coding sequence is TGTGCCAGCAGCCCTGGGGACATAACCTACAATGAGCAGTTCTTC.